The 11 T cell receptor beta chains in this list originate from one sample, sequenced in a study of beta chain features in type 1 diabetes listed by TCRdb under 2018. Library construction relied on the immunoSEQ multiplex PCR assay. The entire amount of isolated RNA was reverse transcribed using the High Capacity cDNA Reverse Transcription Kit, so the sequenced TCRB transcripts were expressed ones. Drawn from immuneACCESS, this table holds only the in-frame rearrangements with V and J called that TCRdb kept. Clones are partly lost; checked studies trace under half to an unresolved V gene and leave the rest unexplained. The sample table contains 200,000 to 250,000 clones; only one count was recorded for 9.6% of them. The ten biggest clones cover 0.03% to 0.04% of the sample. The sequenced sample consisted of naive CD4+ T cells from blood. The cell subset or site label, read with the paper, signifies: true naive CD4+ T cells. The receptors shown here come from a woman aged 18-29 years in good health.

This clone was found a few times. The rearrangement uses TRBV7-9 and TRBJ2-3, with D unresolved. Germline V lookup: CDR1 SEHNR, CDR2 FQNEAQ (reference sequence). The CDR3 length is 14 residues. Deletions cut 2 bases from V and 5 bases from J, with 11 bases between. The chain's CDR3 is CASSLIQSLDTQYF. The CDR3 DNA follows: TGTGCCAGCAGCTTAATCCAGTCTCTAGATACGCAGTATTTT.

The chain links TRBV7-9 to TRBJ1-1, with no clear D. The CDR3 has 16 residues. CDR1 SEHNR and CDR2 FQNEAQ come from the germline V gene (reference sequence). V lost 2 bases to trimming and J lost 3 bases, with 16 bases between them. DNA for the CDR3: TGTGCCAGCAGCTTAATAGGTCGGGAACTTTACACTGAAGCTTTCTTT. Amino acids: CASSLIGRELYTEAFF.

The V gene is TRBV5-6, the J gene TRBJ1-1; D might be TRBD1 (5 bases). CDR1 SGHDT and CDR2 YYEEEE come from the germline V gene. Between the trimmed V and J ends, which lost 3 bases and 1 base, there was a span of 10 bases. The CDR3 loop spans 14 amino acids. The CDR3 loop is CASSSRQRNTEAFF. CDR3 DNA sequence: TGTGCCAGCAGCTCCAGACAGAGGAACACTGAAGCTTTCTTT.

In this sample, this clone turned up a few times. V and J are TRBV7-3 and TRBJ1-1; 7 nucleotides agree with TRBD1. J lost 4 bases, V lost 4 bases, and 6 bases had no gene match. CDR3 size: 14 residues. CDR1 is SGHTA and CDR2 is FQGTGA in the germline V gene. CDR3 residues: CASSSNRGSTEAFF. The CDR3 DNA follows: TGTGCCAGCAGCTCAAACAGGGGAAGCACTGAAGCTTTCTTT.

The rearrangement uses TRBV5-4 and TRBJ2-1; TRBD2 might be the D (6 bases). The CDR3 totals 13 residues. The V and J ends lost 4 bases and 10 bases respectively, with 15 bases between them. Germline V gene data show CDR1 as SGHNT and CDR2 as YYREEE (reference sequence). DNA for the CDR3: TGTGCCAGCAGCAGAGGGACGGCGGGAGAGCAGTTCTTC. The encoded protein is CASSRGTAGEQFF.

The genes are TRBV7-2 and TRBJ1-1; 10 nucleotides match TRBD1. The CDR3 has 16 amino acids. The germline gives CDR1 SGHTA, CDR2 FQGNSA. V dropped 0 bases and J dropped 3; count of bases not matched to a gene: 4. The CDR3 sequence is CASSLAGDRGYTEAFF. Here the CDR3 DNA reads TGTGCCAGCAGCTTAGCTGGGGACAGGGGATACACTGAAGCTTTCTTT.

A few counts support this clone. The V call is TRBV7-2, the J call TRBJ1-5, with D possibly being TRBD1 (5 bases). Germline values: CDR1 SGHTA, CDR2 FQGNSA. V lost 5 bases, J lost 0 bases, and 11 bases lay in between. The length of the CDR3 is 15 residues. Written as DNA, the CDR3 is TGTGCCAGCAGCGGACAAGGCCATAGCAATCAGCCCCAGCATTTT. Its translation is CASSGQGHSNQPQHF.

V is TRBV5-6 and J is TRBJ2-7; D might be TRBD1 (5 bases). Germline values: CDR1 SGHDT, CDR2 YYEEEE. With 3 bases removed from V and 6 bases from J, the gap between germline ends came to 13 bases. The CDR3 spans 13 residues. The CDR3 DNA sequence: TGTGCCAGCAGCTGGGGCAGGGAAGTCGAGCAGTACTTC. Amino acids: CASSWGREVEQYF. The full variable domain, its missing parts supplied by reference TRBV5-6 and TRBJ2-7, is DAGVTQSPTHLIKTRGQQVTLRCSPKSGHDTVSWYQQALGQGPQFIFQYYEEEERQRGNFPDRFSGHQFPNYSSELNVNALLLGDSALYLCASSWGREVEQYFGPGTRLTVT.

A word on this clone: Other DNA sequences within the sample encode an identical CDR3. V is TRBV5-1 and J is TRBJ2-1, with 7 nucleotides matching TRBD1. J was trimmed by 4 bases and V by 0 bases; bases with no gene match: 1. The length of the CDR3 is 14 residues. Germline lookup yields CDR1 SGHRS and CDR2 YFSETQ. The CDR3 is CASSLGDRYNEQFF. The CDR3, as DNA: TGCGCCAGCAGCTTGGGGGACAGATACAATGAGCAGTTCTTC. The variable domain in full, completed from reference TRBV5-1 and TRBJ2-1, reads KAGVTQTPRYLIKTRGQQVTLSCSPISGHRSVSWYQQTPGQGLQFLFEYFSETQRNKGNFPGRFSGRQFSNSRSEMNVSTLELGDSALYLCASSLGDRYNEQFFGPGTRLTVL.

This clone was detected a few times. The chain is built from TRBV10-3 and TRBJ2-1; 14 bases line up with TRBD2. Trimming at V came to 5 bases and at J to 8 bases, leaving 11 bases not matched to a gene. The CDR3 runs to 17 residues. Germline V gene data show CDR1 as ENHRY and CDR2 as SYGVKD. In nucleotides, the CDR3 is TGTGCCATCAGTAGTTCGACTAGCGGGAGGGATAACGATGAGCAGTTCTTC. Its protein is CAISSSTSGRDNDEQFF.

This clone occurred a few times. The chain links TRBV28 to TRBJ1-1, with a tentative D call TRBD1 (5 bases). V lost 3 bases and J 3 bases, leaving 8 bases between the germline ends. The CDR3 length is 13 residues. Germline CDR1 is MDHEN and CDR2 is SYDVKM. CDR3 protein: CASSFKGYTEAFF. The CDR3 DNA is TGTGCCAGCAGTTTCAAGGGGTACACTGAAGCTTTCTTT.